This TCR beta chain was documented in a study of cytomegalovirus exposure and HLA in healthy donors. Whole-study findings and limits: Sequencing depth across donors, presence/absence analyses assumed, was roughly uniform.

PCR was performed using 60 Vbeta and 13 Jbeta primers. The protocol was immunoSEQ multiplex PCR, while the TCRdb copy is restricted to in-frame clones and leaves out a portion. Here the sample spans about 130,000 clones, 75% to 90% being singletons. CDR1 SGHVS and CDR2 FNYEAQ come from the germline V gene. The CDR3 is 13 residues long. The J segment lost 6 bases and the V segment lost 5 bases, leaving 7 bases of the junction unmatched. Worth noting for this clone: The antigen is not known.

Nominally healthy donors were sampled, though unrecorded immune exposures were likely. The sample taken for sequencing was PBMCs. This TCR came from a man aged 25-45 years in good health and CMV-seropositive. V and J are TRBV7-6 and TRBJ2-7; 7 bases fit TRBD1. CDR3 DNA: TGTGCCAGCAGCCTAACAGGGGCGAGCGAGCAGTACTTC. Protein: CASSLTGASEQYF.